The present T cell receptor (beta chain) was sequenced within a study of T cells after yellow fever vaccination. Germline assignment: CDR1 SNHLY and CDR2 FYNNEI. This CDR3 spans 13 amino acids. Trimming pared 8 bases from V and 3 bases from J, leaving 11 bases between. MiXCR, run by TCRdb on the 5' RACE reads, gives a single entry per CDR3 protein. This sample carries some 350,000 distinct CDR3 sequences, 3% to 4.5% of them seen once, and the ten largest clones take roughly 24%. General observations from the study: Only a minor proportion of clonotypes was detected across both CD4 and CD8 compartments.

Of note for this clonotype: The antigen remains undetermined.

The sequence derives from a man aged 18 to 30 who received the YFV17D yellow fever vaccine. The sequencing here drew on PBMCs, taken 5 days after the yellow fever booster vaccination. The gene calls are TRBV2 and TRBJ1-5; D gene uncertain. The CDR3: CASSTGDNQPQHF. The CDR3 nucleotides read TGTGCCAGCTCGACGGGAGACAATCAGCCCCAGCATTTT.